A selection of T cell receptor beta chains follows, all from one sample in a study of persistence of HIV-infected CD4 T cells. These receptors lack a known antigen. Clones were read by immunoSEQ multiplex PCR, and TCRdb kept only the in-frame ones, dropping some. Among about 7,500 clones, around 67% were seen once, and the ten largest hold roughly 19%. Material: CD4+ T cells sorted from PBMCs after approximately 19-hour stimulation, obtained from a patient who received antiretroviral therapy. The source is an adult man with HIV who was CMV-seropositive. The CDR3 runs from the conserved cysteine through the conserved F or W. D genes are given only for firm matches. Clone size appears in some rows only: once, few, many, or a class for an expanded clone.

cdr3_nt	cdr3_aa	v_call	clone_size	d_call	j_call
TGTGCCAGCAGCACAGGGACCCCTGGGGGCTACACCTTC	CASSTGTPGGYTF	TRBV5-6	.	.	TRBJ1-2
TGTGCCAGCAACCCGCCGGGCAGCAACTATGGCTACACCTTC	CASNPPGSNYGYTF	TRBV7-2	.	.	TRBJ1-2
TGTGCCACCAGCAGAGGTAACACTCCAGGGGGCCTCGAGACCCAGTACTTC	CATSRGNTPGGLETQYF	TRBV15	.	TRBD1	TRBJ2-5
TGTGCCAGCGGGACTAGCGGCACAGATACGCAGTATTTT	CASGTSGTDTQYF	TRBV5-6	few	TRBD2	TRBJ2-3
TGTGCCAGCAGCTTGTCCCGGGGGGAGACCCAGTACTTC	CASSLSRGETQYF	TRBV9	.	.	TRBJ2-5
TGTGCCTGGAGGGACGGGCCCAATCAGCCCCAGCATTTT	CAWRDGPNQPQHF	TRBV30	.	.	TRBJ1-5
TGTGCCAGCAGCTTAGGCGACAGCTTAGACGAGCAGTACTTC	CASSLGDSLDEQYF	TRBV7-8	.	.	TRBJ2-7
TGTGCCAGCAGTTACTCCGGCGGCGGGAGGAATGAGCAGTTCTTC	CASSYSGGGRNEQFF	TRBV6-2/TRBV6-3	.	TRBD2	TRBJ2-1
TGTGCCAGCAGCTTGGATAGGGGCCCCTACGAGCAGTACTTC	CASSLDRGPYEQYF	TRBV5-4	few	.	TRBJ2-7
TGTGCCAGCAGCTCGTTGACAGGGGGAGGTTCACCCCTCCACTTT	CASSSLTGGGSPLHF	TRBV7-6	once	TRBD1	TRBJ1-6